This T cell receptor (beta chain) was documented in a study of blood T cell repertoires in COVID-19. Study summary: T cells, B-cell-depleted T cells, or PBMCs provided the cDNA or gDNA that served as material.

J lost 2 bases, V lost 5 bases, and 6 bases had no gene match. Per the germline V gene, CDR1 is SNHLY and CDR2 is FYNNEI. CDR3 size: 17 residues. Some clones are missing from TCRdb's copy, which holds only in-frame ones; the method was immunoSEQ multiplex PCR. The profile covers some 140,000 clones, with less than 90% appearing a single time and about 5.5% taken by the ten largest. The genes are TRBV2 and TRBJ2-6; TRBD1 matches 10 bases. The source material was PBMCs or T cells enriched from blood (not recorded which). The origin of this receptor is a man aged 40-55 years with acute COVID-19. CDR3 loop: CASSRDRGRPGANVLTF. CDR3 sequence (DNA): TGTGCCAGCAGTCGGGACAGGGGTCGTCCTGGGGCCAACGTCCTGACTTTC.